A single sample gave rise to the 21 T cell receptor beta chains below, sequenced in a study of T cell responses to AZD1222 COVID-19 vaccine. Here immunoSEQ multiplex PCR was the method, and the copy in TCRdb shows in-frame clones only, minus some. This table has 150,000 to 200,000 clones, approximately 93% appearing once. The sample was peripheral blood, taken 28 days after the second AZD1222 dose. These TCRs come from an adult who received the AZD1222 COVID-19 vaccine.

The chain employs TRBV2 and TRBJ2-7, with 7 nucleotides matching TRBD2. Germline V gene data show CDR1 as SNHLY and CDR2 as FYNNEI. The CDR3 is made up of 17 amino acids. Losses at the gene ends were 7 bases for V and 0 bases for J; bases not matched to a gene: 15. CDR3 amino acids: CASTGGGGSIISYEQYF. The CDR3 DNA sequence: TGTGCCAGCACCGGCGGCGGGGGATCAATTATCTCCTACGAGCAGTACTTC.

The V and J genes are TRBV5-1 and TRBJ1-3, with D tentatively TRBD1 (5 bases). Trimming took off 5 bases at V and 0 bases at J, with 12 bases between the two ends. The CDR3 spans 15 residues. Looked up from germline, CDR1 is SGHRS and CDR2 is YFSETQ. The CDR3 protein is CASSSEGNSGNTIYF. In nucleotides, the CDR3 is TGCGCCAGCAGTTCGGAGGGGAACTCTGGAAACACCATATATTTT.

This CDR3 is CASSFRGSPDTQYF. CDR3 nucleotides: TGCGCCAGCAGCTTCAGGGGGTCCCCAGATACGCAGTATTTT. The chain employs TRBV5-1 and TRBJ2-3; 7 nucleotides align to TRBD1. The CDR3 runs 14 residues. Germline-derived CDR1 and CDR2 are SGHRS and YFSETQ. J gave up 4 bases and V 2 bases, and 4 bases lay outside the gene matches.

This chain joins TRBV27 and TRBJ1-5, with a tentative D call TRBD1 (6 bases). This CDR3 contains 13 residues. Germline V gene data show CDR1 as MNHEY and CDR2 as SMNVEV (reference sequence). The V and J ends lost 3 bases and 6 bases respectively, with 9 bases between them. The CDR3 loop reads CASSFTGPQPQHF. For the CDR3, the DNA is TGTGCCAGCAGTTTTACAGGGCCTCAGCCCCAGCATTTT.

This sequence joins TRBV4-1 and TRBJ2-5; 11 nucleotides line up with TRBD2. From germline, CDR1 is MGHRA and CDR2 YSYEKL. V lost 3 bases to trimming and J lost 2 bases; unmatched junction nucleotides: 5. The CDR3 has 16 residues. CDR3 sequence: CASSQRLAGLQETQYF. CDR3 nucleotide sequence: TGCGCCAGCAGCCAGAGACTAGCGGGATTACAAGAGACCCAGTACTTC.

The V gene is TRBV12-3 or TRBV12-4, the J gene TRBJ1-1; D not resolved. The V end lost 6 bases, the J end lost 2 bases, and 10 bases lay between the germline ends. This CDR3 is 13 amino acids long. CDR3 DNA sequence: TGTGCCAGCAGGTCAAGTGAAAACACTGAAGCTTTCTTT. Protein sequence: CASRSSENTEAFF.

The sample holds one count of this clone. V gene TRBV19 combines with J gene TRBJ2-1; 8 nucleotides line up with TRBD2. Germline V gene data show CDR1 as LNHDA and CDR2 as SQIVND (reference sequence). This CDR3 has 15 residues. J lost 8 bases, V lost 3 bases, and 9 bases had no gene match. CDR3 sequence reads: CASSISGTRSHEQFF. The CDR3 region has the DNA TGTGCCAGTAGTATCTCCGGGACTAGAAGCCATGAGCAGTTCTTC.

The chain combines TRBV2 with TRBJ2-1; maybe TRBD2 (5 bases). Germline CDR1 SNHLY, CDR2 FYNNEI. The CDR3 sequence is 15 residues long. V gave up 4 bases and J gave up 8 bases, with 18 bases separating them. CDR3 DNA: TGTGCCAGCAGTGGGTGGCTAGCTCGCGGCGATGAGCAGTTCTTC. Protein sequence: CASSGWLARGDEQFF.

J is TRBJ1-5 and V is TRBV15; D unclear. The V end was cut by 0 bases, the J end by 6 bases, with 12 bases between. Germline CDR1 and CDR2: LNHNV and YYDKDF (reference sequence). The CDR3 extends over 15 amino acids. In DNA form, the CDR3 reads TGTGCCACCAGCAGAGAAGTAGGAATAGGTCAGCCCCAGCATTTT. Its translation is CATSREVGIGQPQHF.

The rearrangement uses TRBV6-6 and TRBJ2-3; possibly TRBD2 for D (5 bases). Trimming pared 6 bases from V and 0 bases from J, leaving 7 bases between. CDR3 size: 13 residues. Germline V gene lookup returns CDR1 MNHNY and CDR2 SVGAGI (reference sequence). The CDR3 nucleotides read TGTGCCAGCAGCGCGGGCAGCACAGATACGCAGTATTTT. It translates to CASSAGSTDTQYF.

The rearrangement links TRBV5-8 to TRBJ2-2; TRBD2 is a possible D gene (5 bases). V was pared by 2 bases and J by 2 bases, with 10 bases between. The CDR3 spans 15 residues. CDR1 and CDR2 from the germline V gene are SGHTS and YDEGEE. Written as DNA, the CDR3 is TGTGCCAGCAGCTTTCGAGGGCCCAACACCGGGGAGCTGTTTTTT. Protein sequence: CASSFRGPNTGELFF.

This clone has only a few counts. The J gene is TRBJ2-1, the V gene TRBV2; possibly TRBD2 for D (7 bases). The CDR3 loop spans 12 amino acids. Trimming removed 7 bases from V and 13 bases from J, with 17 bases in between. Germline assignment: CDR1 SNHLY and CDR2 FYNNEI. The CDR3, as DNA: TGTGCCAGCAATGGGGGGGGCTCAAGTCAGTTCTTC. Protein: CASNGGGSSQFF.

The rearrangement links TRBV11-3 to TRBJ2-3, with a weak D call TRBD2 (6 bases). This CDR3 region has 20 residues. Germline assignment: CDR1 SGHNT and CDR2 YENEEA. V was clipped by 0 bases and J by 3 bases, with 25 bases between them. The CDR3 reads CASSLEFSGLDLGDTDTQYF. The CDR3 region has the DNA TGTGCCAGCAGCTTAGAATTTTCGGGACTCGACCTTGGGGATACAGATACGCAGTATTTT.

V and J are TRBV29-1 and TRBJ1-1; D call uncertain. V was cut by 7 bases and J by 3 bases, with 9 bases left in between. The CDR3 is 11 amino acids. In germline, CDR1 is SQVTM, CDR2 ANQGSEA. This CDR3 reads CSGATDTEAFF. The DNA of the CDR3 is TGCAGCGGCGCGACGGACACTGAAGCTTTCTTT.

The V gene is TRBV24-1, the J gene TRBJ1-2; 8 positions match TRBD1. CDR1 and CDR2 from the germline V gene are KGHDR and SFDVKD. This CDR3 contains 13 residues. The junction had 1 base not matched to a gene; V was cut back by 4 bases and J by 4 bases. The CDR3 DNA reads TGTGCCACCAGTGACGGGACAGGCTATGGCTACACCTTC. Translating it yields CATSDGTGYGYTF.

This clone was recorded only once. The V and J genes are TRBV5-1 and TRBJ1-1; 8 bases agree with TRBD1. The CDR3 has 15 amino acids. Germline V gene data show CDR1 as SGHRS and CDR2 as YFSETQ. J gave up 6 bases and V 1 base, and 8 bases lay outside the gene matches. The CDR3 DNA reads TGCGCCAGCAGCTTGCACCCCGGACAGGGCTCTGAAGCTTTCTTT. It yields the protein CASSLHPGQGSEAFF.

In DNA, the CDR3 is TGCGCCAGCAGCTTGGCCGGGCCAGGCGCGCAGTATTTT. Its translation: CASSLAGPGAQYF. The V gene is TRBV5-1, the J gene TRBJ2-3, with D unresolved. The germline V gene encodes CDR1 SGHRS and CDR2 YFSETQ. The germline V and J ends were trimmed by 0 bases and 10 bases, with 12 bases remaining between them. This CDR3 region has 13 residues. Supplemented by reference TRBV5-1 and TRBJ2-3, the full variable domain reads KAGVTQTPRYLIKTRGQQVTLSCSPISGHRSVSWYQQTPGQGLQFLFEYFSETQRNKGNFPGRFSGRQFSNSRSEMNVSTLELGDSALYLCASSLAGPGAQYFGPGTRLTVL.

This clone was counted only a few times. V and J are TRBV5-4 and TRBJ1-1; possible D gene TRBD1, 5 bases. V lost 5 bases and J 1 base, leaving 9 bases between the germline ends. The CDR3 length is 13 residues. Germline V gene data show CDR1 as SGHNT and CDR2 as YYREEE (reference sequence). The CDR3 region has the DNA TGTGCCAGCAGGGTGACAGCGAACACTGAAGCTTTCTTT. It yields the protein CASRVTANTEAFF.

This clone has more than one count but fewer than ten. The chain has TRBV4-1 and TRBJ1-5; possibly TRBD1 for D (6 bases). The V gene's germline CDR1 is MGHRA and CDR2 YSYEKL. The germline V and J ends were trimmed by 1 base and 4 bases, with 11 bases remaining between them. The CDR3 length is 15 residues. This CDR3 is CASSQARGWNQPQHF. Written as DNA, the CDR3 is TGCGCCAGCAGCCAAGCCAGGGGATGGAATCAGCCCCAGCATTTT.

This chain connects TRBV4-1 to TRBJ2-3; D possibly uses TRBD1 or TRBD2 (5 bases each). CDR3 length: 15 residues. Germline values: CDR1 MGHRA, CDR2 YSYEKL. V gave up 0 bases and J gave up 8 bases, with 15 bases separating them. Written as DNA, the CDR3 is TGCGCCAGCAGCCAAGATCTGAGGGGCTTTGCTACGCAGTATTTT. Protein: CASSQDLRGFATQYF.

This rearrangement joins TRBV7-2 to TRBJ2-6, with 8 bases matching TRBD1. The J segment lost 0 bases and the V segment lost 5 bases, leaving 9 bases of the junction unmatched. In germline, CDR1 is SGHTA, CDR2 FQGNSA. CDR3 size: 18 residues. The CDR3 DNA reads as TGTGCCAGCAGCCTTAGGACAGGGATTAGCTCTGGGGCCAACGTCCTGACTTTC. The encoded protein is CASSLRTGISSGANVLTF.